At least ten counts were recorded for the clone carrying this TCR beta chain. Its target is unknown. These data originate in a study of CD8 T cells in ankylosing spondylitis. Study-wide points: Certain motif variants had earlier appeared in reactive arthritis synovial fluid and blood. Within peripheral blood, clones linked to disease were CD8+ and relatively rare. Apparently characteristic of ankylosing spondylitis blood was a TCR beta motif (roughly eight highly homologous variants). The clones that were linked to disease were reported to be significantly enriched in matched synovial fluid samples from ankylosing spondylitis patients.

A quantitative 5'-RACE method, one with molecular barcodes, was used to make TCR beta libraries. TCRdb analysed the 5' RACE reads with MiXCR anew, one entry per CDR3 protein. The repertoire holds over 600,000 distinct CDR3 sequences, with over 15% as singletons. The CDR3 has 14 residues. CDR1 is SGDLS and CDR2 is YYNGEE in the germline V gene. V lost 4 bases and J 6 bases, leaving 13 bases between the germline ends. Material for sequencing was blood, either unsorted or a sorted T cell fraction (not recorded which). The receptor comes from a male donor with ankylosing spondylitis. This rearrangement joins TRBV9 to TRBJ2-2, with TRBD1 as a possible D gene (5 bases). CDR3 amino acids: CASSPGSSPGELFF. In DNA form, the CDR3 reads TGTGCCAGCAGCCCAGGGTCCTCCCCCGGGGAGCTGTTTTTT.